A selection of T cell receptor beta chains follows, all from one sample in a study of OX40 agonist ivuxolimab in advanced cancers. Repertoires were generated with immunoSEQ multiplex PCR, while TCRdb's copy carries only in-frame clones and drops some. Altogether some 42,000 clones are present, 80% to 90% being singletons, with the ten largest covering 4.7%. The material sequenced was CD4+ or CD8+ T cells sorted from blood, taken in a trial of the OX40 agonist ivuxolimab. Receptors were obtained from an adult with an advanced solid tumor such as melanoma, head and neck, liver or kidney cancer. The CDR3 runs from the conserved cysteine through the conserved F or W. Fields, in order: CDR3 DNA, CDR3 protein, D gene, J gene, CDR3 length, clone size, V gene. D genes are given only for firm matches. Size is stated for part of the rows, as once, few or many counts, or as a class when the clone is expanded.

TGTGCCAGCAGCTCCGCCGTTGTCGGGAGCGCAGATACGCAGTATTTT | CASSSAVVGSADTQYF | NA | TRBJ2-3 | 16 | NA | TRBV7-3
TGTGCCAGCAGCGTAGACTTAGGGGGCAGCTACGAGCAGTACTTC | CASSVDLGGSYEQYF | TRBD1 | TRBJ2-7 | 15 | NA | TRBV9
TGTGCCAGCAGCCGCCTCTACGAGCAGTACTTC | CASSRLYEQYF | NA | TRBJ2-7 | 11 | NA | TRBV28
TGCGCCAGCAGCCAGACGGTTAGGACTAGCGGCACAGATACGCAGTATTTT | CASSQTVRTSGTDTQYF | TRBD2 | TRBJ2-3 | 17 | NA | TRBV4-3
TGTGCCAGCAGTTGGGCCACAGGGGAGGGAGAAAAACTGTTTTTT | CASSWATGEGEKLFF | TRBD1 | TRBJ1-4 | 15 | NA | TRBV6-1
TGCGCCAGCAGTGAGTCAGGATACACTGAAGCTTTCTTT | CASSESGYTEAFF | NA | TRBJ1-1 | 13 | NA | TRBV10-1
TGTGCCATCAGTGAGTCTAGTTGGTCAGATACGCAGTATTTT | CAISESSWSDTQYF | NA | TRBJ2-3 | 14 | NA | TRBV10-3
TGTGCCAGCAGTGGGCGGGGGGACTATGGCTACACCTTC | CASSGRGDYGYTF | NA | TRBJ1-2 | 13 | NA | TRBV6-1
TGTGCCAGCAGCGTAGGCGTAGCCAAAAACATTCAGTACTTC | CASSVGVAKNIQYF | NA | TRBJ2-4 | 14 | NA | TRBV9
TGCGCCAGCAGCGTATTACTGAACACTGAAGCTTTCTTT | CASSVLLNTEAFF | NA | TRBJ1-1 | 13 | once | TRBV5-1
TGCGCCAGCAGCTTGGCGGGACAGGTCAGCACTGAAGCTTTCTTT | CASSLAGQVSTEAFF | TRBD1 | TRBJ1-1 | 15 | NA | TRBV5-1
TGTGCCAGCTCACTTGGCAGCGAACACGCCGGGGAGCTGTTTTTT | CASSLGSEHAGELFF | NA | TRBJ2-2 | 15 | NA | TRBV18
TGTGCCAGCAGTAAACCGGGACAGGGGAATACTGAAGCTTTCTTT | CASSKPGQGNTEAFF | TRBD1 | TRBJ1-1 | 15 | NA | TRBV6-5
TGTGCCAGCAGCGTAGGAGTCAACTCGAACACTGAAGCTTTCTTT | CASSVGVNSNTEAFF | NA | TRBJ1-1 | 15 | NA | TRBV9
TGTGCCAGTAGTACGGACAGGGGGCCGGGGGAAAAACTGTTTTTT | CASSTDRGPGEKLFF | TRBD1 | TRBJ1-4 | 15 | NA | TRBV19
TGTGCCAGCTCACCACGACTCGGGACTAGCGGGGGTACCCAAGAGACCCAGTACTTC | CASSPRLGTSGGTQETQYF | TRBD2 | TRBJ2-5 | 19 | NA | TRBV18
TGCGCCAGCAGCCAAGTCCTGGGAGGGGAGCCCCAGCATTTT | CASSQVLGGEPQHF | NA | TRBJ1-5 | 14 | NA | TRBV4-1
TGTGCCAGTTCACAGAGGACTAGCTCAAAAGCGGGGGAGCTGTTTTTT | CASSQRTSSKAGELFF | TRBD2 | TRBJ2-2 | 16 | NA | TRBV19
TGTGCCGGCAGTGTTGAGGTGGGGGCCTCCTACGAGCAGTACTTC | CAGSVEVGASYEQYF | NA | TRBJ2-7 | 15 | NA | TRBV6-1
TGTGCCACCAGCAGAGATCGGGGTTCGAATTCACCCCTCCACTTT | CATSRDRGSNSPLHF | NA | TRBJ1-6 | 15 | NA | TRBV15
TGCGCCAGCAGCCAAGACAACAGAGCTGGAAACACCATATATTTT | CASSQDNRAGNTIYF | NA | TRBJ1-3 | 15 | NA | TRBV4-1
TGTGCCAGCAGCTTACGAGCTCTATCCTATGGCTACACCTTC | CASSLRALSYGYTF | NA | TRBJ1-2 | 14 | NA | TRBV11-2
TGTGCCAGCAGCCCTATCATGGGGGGGCCCGGCGAGCAGTACTTC | CASSPIMGGPGEQYF | NA | TRBJ2-7 | 15 | NA | TRBV27
TGTGCCAGCAGTGACTACGGGGCTCCGCAGGGCCATGAGCAGTTCTTC | CASSDYGAPQGHEQFF | NA | TRBJ2-1 | 16 | NA | TRBV6-1
TGTGCCTGGGACAGGGAGGGTTCACCCCTCCACTTT | CAWDREGSPLHF | TRBD1 | TRBJ1-6 | 12 | NA | TRBV30
TGCGCCAGCAGCTTCGGACAGGTGGAGAATTCACCCCTCCACTTT | CASSFGQVENSPLHF | TRBD1 | TRBJ1-6 | 15 | NA | TRBV5-1
TGTGCCAGCAGCGCCAGAGGGGAGGGGGGACAGAACGAGCAGTACTTC | CASSARGEGGQNEQYF | NA | TRBJ2-7 | 16 | NA | TRBV9
TGTGCCAGCAGCTGGACAGGGGCCAAAAACATTCAGTACTTC | CASSWTGAKNIQYF | TRBD1 | TRBJ2-4 | 14 | once | TRBV5-4
TGTGCCAGCAGTTCCCCGGGTCAGCCCCAGCATTTT | CASSSPGQPQHF | NA | TRBJ1-5 | 12 | once | TRBV28
TGTGCCAGCAGCTTAGGGGCCTACGAGCAGTACTTC | CASSLGAYEQYF | NA | TRBJ2-7 | 12 | once | TRBV11-2
TGTGCCAGCGGGGGGACAGCGGACTCTGGAAACACCATATATTTT | CASGGTADSGNTIYF | TRBD1 | TRBJ1-3 | 15 | NA | TRBV28
TGCAGCGTTGTACAGGGGGATGGCTACACCTTC | CSVVQGDGYTF | TRBD1 | TRBJ1-2 | 11 | NA | TRBV29-1
TGTGCCAGCAGCTTGGGGGGAGGGACAGCCTATAATTCACCCCTCCACTTT | CASSLGGGTAYNSPLHF | TRBD1 | TRBJ1-6 | 17 | NA | TRBV5-6
TGTGCCAGCTCACCAATTTCGAAGGACACTGAAGCTTTCTTT | CASSPISKDTEAFF | NA | TRBJ1-1 | 14 | NA | TRBV18
TGTGCCTGGAGTCGTCCGGGACCCTCTAACTATGGCTACACCTTC | CAWSRPGPSNYGYTF | NA | TRBJ1-2 | 15 | NA | TRBV30
TGCGCCAGCAGCCGCCGCAGCTTGGAGGGCCTAACAGATACGCAGTATTTT | CASSRRSLEGLTDTQYF | NA | TRBJ2-3 | 17 | NA | TRBV5-1
TGTGCCAGTAGTATCCGGGACACCGGGGTTAACACCGGGGAGCTGTTTTTT | CASSIRDTGVNTGELFF | NA | TRBJ2-2 | 17 | NA | TRBV19
TGTGCCAGCACCCCGGGGAGAGCGGCCGCTGAAGCTTTCTTT | CASTPGRAAAEAFF | NA | TRBJ1-1 | 14 | NA | TRBV28
TGTGCCAGCAGCTACCGACTAGCGGGGGGGGATACGCAGTATTTT | CASSYRLAGGDTQYF | TRBD2 | TRBJ2-3 | 15 | NA | TRBV13
TGTGCCAGCAGCCCTAGCTGGTCCACAGATACGCAGTATTTT | CASSPSWSTDTQYF | NA | TRBJ2-3 | 14 | NA | TRBV28
TGTGCCAGCAGCCCATTAGCGGGGTCGAACACCGGGGAGCTGTTTTTT | CASSPLAGSNTGELFF | TRBD2 | TRBJ2-2 | 16 | NA | TRBV7-3
TGCGCCAGCAGCCAAGCCCCAACAGAAGATGGCTACACCTTC | CASSQAPTEDGYTF | NA | TRBJ1-2 | 14 | NA | TRBV4-3
TGTGCCAGCAGCCCGACAGGGGCAGATACGCAGTATTTT | CASSPTGADTQYF | TRBD1 | TRBJ2-3 | 13 | NA | TRBV5-5
TGCGCCAGCAGCCAAGCAGGGGGTTTGAGCTATGGCTACACCTTC | CASSQAGGLSYGYTF | TRBD1 | TRBJ1-2 | 15 | NA | TRBV4-1
TGTGCCAGCAGCTTACGTTTCTCTGGAAACACCATATATTTT | CASSLRFSGNTIYF | NA | TRBJ1-3 | 14 | NA | TRBV5-8
TGTGCCAGCTCACCGGTGAGATCGGAGCATGAGCAGTTCTTC | CASSPVRSEHEQFF | NA | TRBJ2-1 | 14 | NA | TRBV18
TGTGCCAGCAGCTTAGAACAGGTTATGGGTAGCGGGAGTTCCTACGAGCAGTACTTC | CASSLEQVMGSGSSYEQYF | TRBD2 | TRBJ2-7 | 19 | NA | TRBV7-8
TGTGCCAGCAGCCCGCCTCGGGGGTTTGGGGAGACCCAGTACTTC | CASSPPRGFGETQYF | NA | TRBJ2-5 | 15 | NA | TRBV7-9
TGTGCCAGCAGCCTAACGACGGGGGGGACGGGCACAGATACGCAGTATTTT | CASSLTTGGTGTDTQYF | TRBD2 | TRBJ2-3 | 17 | NA | TRBV5-8
TGTGCCAGCAGCCTCCTGGAAGGGAATCAGCCCCAGCATTTT | CASSLLEGNQPQHF | NA | TRBJ1-5 | 14 | NA | TRBV5-6
TGTGCCAGCAGGGGACAGGGGGACTATAATTCACCCCTCCACTTT | CASRGQGDYNSPLHF | TRBD1 | TRBJ1-6 | 15 | NA | TRBV5-8
TGTGCCACCCAGGAAACGTTCATGAACACTGAAGCTTTCTTT | CATQETFMNTEAFF | NA | TRBJ1-1 | 14 | NA | TRBV18
TGTGCCTGGAGTCTTACAGGGCCCCGGCAGTACTTC | CAWSLTGPRQYF | NA | TRBJ2-7 | 12 | NA | TRBV30
TGTGCCTGGAGTGTACTCGGGGGAAGGACCGGGGAGCTGTTTTTT | CAWSVLGGRTGELFF | NA | TRBJ2-2 | 15 | NA | TRBV30
TGTGCCAGCAGCCCGACTAGCGGGAACACAGATACGCAGTATTTT | CASSPTSGNTDTQYF | TRBD2 | TRBJ2-3 | 15 | NA | TRBV5-5
TGTGCCAGCAGCTTATACACAGATACGCAGTATTTT | CASSLYTDTQYF | NA | TRBJ2-3 | 12 | NA | TRBV7-2
TGTGCCAGCAGCTTGTATGACAGGGACACTGAAGCTTTCTTT | CASSLYDRDTEAFF | TRBD1 | TRBJ1-1 | 14 | NA | TRBV5-6
TGTGCCAGCAGTCTCTGGACTAGCGGGCACAATGAGCAGTTCTTC | CASSLWTSGHNEQFF | TRBD2 | TRBJ2-1 | 15 | NA | TRBV28
TGTGCCAGCTCACCCGTACCGGGACAGGGGAACTATGGCTACACCTTC | CASSPVPGQGNYGYTF | TRBD1 | TRBJ1-2 | 16 | once | TRBV18